This record covers a single TCR beta chain. Its antigen is as yet unknown. This CDR3 has 15 residues. Germline CDR1 reads SGHRS; CDR2 reads YFSETQ. Losses at the gene ends were 0 bases for V and 8 bases for J; bases not matched to a gene: 8. Time point here: sample taken at primary tumor resection. TCRs were sequenced from unsorted whole RNA of tumor, nontumor lung or PBMC. The record originates from a study of spatial heterogeneity in lung cancer. Study background: Raw sequencing reads included, on average, more than eight appearances of each unique TCR and UMI combination.

TCRdb used MiXCR to reprocess the 5' RACE reads, holding one entry per CDR3 protein. The sample consists of about 24,000 distinct CDR3 sequences, 8.8% of them appearing once. General study findings and limits: Tracking of tumor mutation counts was seen in expanded intratumoral alpha and beta TCR counts.

Sequencing was performed on lung tumor tissue, taken at surgery. The sequence came from a male donor with early-stage non-small cell lung cancer. This chain uses TRBV5-1 with TRBJ2-5, with TRBD2 matching 9 bases. The DNA for the CDR3 is TGCGCCAGCAGCTTGGAAGCGGGGGGTGCCGGCACCCAGTACTTC. This encodes CASSLEAGGAGTQYF.